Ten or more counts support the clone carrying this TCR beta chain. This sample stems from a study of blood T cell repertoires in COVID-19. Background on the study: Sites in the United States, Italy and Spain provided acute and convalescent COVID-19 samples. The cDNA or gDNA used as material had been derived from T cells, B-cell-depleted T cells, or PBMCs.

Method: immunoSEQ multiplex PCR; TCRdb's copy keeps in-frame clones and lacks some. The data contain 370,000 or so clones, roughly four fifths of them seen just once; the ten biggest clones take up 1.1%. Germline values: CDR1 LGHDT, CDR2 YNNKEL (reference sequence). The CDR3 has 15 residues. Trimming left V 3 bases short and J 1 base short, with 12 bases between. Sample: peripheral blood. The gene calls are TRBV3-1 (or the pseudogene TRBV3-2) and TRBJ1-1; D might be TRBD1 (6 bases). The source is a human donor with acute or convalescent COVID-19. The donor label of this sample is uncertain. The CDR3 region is CASSQSGHQNTEAFF. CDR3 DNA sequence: TGTGCCAGCAGCCAGTCGGGACACCAGAACACTGAAGCTTTCTTT.